The 8 T cell receptor beta chains listed next were all sequenced from one sample in a study of blood T cell repertoires in COVID-19. TCRdb's table, derived via immunoSEQ multiplex PCR, lists solely in-frame clones and lacks some. In the table there are fewer than 250,000 clones, roughly 82% of which are singletons. The sample consisted of peripheral blood. These receptors were obtained from a woman aged 60-70 years with COVID-19, enrolled during active disease.

This clone was counted a single time. The chain couples TRBV28 to TRBJ1-1; D is undetermined. V lost 1 base, J lost 2 bases, and 11 bases lay in between. Germline assignment: CDR1 MDHEN and CDR2 SYDVKM. CDR3 length: 15 amino acids. The CDR3 coding sequence is TGTGCCAGCAGTTTATTCGCGTTTCCCAACACTGAAGCTTTCTTT. It encodes CASSLFAFPNTEAFF.

The rearrangement uses TRBV5-6 and TRBJ2-5, with D perhaps TRBD1 (6 bases). Trimming removed 4 bases at V and 1 base at J, with 11 bases between. The germline V gene has CDR1 SGHDT and CDR2 YYEEEE. The CDR3 has 14 residues. The CDR3 spells CASSPGTPQETQYF. CDR3 bases: TGTGCCAGCAGCCCCGGGACACCCCAAGAGACCCAGTACTTC.

The chain recombines TRBV7-2 with TRBJ1-3; 7 nucleotides align to TRBD1. Losses at the gene ends were 1 base for V and 2 bases for J; bases not matched to a gene: 2. Germline-derived CDR1 and CDR2 are SGHTA and FQGNSA. This CDR3 comprises 15 residues. CDR3 in DNA: TGTGCCAGCAGCTTAGGAGGGGGCGCTGGAAACACCATATATTTT. Its translation is CASSLGGGAGNTIYF. The full variable domain, completed using reference TRBV7-2 and TRBJ1-3, is GAGVSQSPSNKVTEKGKDVELRCDPISGHTALYWYRQSLGQGLEFLIYFQGNSAPDKSGLPSDRFSAERTGGSVSTLTIQRTQQEDSAVYLCASSLGGGAGNTIYFGEGSWLTVV.

V and J are TRBV9 and TRBJ2-5; no clear D. This CDR3 has 13 amino acids. The ends were cut back, 3 bases at V and 0 bases at J, with 6 bases in the middle. Germline V lookup: CDR1 SGDLS, CDR2 YYNGEE. In nucleotides, the CDR3 is TGTGCCAGCAGCGCCGGGTACCAAGAGACCCAGTACTTC. The encoded protein is CASSAGYQETQYF.

This sequence joins TRBV28 and TRBJ1-1; 7 bases match TRBD1. CDR3 length equals 16 residues. V trimming: 5 bases; J trimming: 0 bases; junction bases outside the gene matches: 9. CDR1 is MDHEN, CDR2 SYDVKM, per germline. The CDR3 here is CASSTVDRFMNTEAFF. In DNA form, the CDR3 reads TGTGCCAGCAGTACAGTGGACAGGTTCATGAACACTGAAGCTTTCTTT. Full variable domain (missing parts from reference TRBV28 and TRBJ1-1): DVKVTQSSRYLVKRTGEKVFLECVQDMDHENMFWYRQDPGLGLRLIYFSYDVKMKEKGDIPEGYSVSREKKERFSLILESASTNQTSMYLCASSTVDRFMNTEAFFGQGTRLTVV.

This clone was seen a handful of times. The chain combines TRBV19 with TRBJ1-4; 9 nucleotides line up with TRBD1. The CDR3 covers 16 residues. V was pared by 4 bases and J by 0 bases, with 3 bases of the junction left unmatched. Germline V gene data show CDR1 as LNHDA and CDR2 as SQIVND (reference sequence). DNA of the CDR3: TGTGCCAGTAGTAAGGACAGGGGTGCAACTAATGAAAAACTGTTTTTT. This gives the protein CASSKDRGATNEKLFF.

This chain joins TRBV28 and TRBJ1-5, with 9 bases lining up with TRBD1. CDR1 is MDHEN and CDR2 is SYDVKM in the germline V gene. This CDR3 has 19 residues. The J segment lost 10 bases and the V segment lost 2 bases, leaving 21 bases of the junction unmatched. CDR3 DNA sequence: TGTGCCAGCAGTTTACAGTTTTGGGGGCGGGGACAGGGCCCTCATCCCCAGCATTTT. Translation gives CASSLQFWGRGQGPHPQHF. The full variable domain, with the rest looked up from reference TRBV28 and TRBJ1-5, is DVKVTQSSRYLVKRTGEKVFLECVQDMDHENMFWYRQDPGLGLRLIYFSYDVKMKEKGDIPEGYSVSREKKERFSLILESASTNQTSMYLCASSLQFWGRGQGPHPQHFGDGTRLSIL.

The chain joins TRBV6-5 to TRBJ2-7, with D hard to call. CDR3 size: 12 residues. Germline V gene data show CDR1 as MNHEY and CDR2 as SVGAGI. The V end lost 2 bases, the J end lost 6 bases, and 8 bases lay between the germline ends. The CDR3, as DNA: TGTGCCAGCAGTTACCGCAGAGGCGAGCAGTACTTC. Encoded protein: CASSYRRGEQYF.